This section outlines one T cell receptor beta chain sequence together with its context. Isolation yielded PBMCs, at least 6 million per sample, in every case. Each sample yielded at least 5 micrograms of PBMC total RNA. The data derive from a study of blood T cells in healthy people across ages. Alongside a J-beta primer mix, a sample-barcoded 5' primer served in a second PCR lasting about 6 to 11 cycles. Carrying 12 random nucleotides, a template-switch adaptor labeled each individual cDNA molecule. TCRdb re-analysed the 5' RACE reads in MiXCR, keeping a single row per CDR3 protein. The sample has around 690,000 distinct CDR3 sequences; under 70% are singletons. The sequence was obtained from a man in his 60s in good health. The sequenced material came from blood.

The CDR3 nucleotides are TGCGCCAGCAGCTCCGTCTGGCCAACCTACGAGCAGTACTTC. Translation gives CASSSVWPTYEQYF. The rearrangement joins TRBV4-3 to TRBJ2-7; D is undetermined. Trimming took off 5 bases at V and 2 bases at J, with 13 bases between the two ends. Germline CDR1 and CDR2: LGHNA and YSLEER. This CDR3 comprises 14 residues.